This T cell receptor beta chain emerged from a study of cytomegalovirus exposure and HLA in healthy donors. Germline CDR1 GTSNPN, CDR2 SVGIG (reference sequence). Trimming pared 5 bases from V and 4 bases from J, leaving 17 bases between. This CDR3 is 14 amino acids long. PCR employed 60 Vbeta and 13 Jbeta primers. Assay: immunoSEQ multiplex PCR; the TCRdb copy retains only in-frame clones and omits some. This sample has some 170,000 clones, with 81% found just once. The clonotype originates from a woman between 50 and 59 years old in good health and CMV-seronegative. The V and J genes are TRBV30 and TRBJ1-2; D is perhaps TRBD1 (6 bases). Sequencing used PBMCs. CDR3 residues: CAWPPRGQLYGYTF. The DNA for the CDR3 is TGTGCCTGGCCCCCCCGCGGACAGCTCTATGGCTACACCTTC.